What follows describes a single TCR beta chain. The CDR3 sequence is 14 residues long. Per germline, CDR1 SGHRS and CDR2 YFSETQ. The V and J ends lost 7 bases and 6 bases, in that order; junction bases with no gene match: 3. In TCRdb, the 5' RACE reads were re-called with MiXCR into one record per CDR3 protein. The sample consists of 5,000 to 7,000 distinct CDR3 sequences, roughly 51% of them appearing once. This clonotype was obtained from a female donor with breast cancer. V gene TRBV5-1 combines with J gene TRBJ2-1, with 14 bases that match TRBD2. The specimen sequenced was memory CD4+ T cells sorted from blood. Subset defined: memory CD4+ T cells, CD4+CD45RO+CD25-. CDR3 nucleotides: TGCGCCAGCGCCGGGACTAGCGGGGGCAATGAGCAGTTCTTC. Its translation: CASAGTSGGNEQFF.